This section outlines one T cell receptor beta chain sequence together with its context. Its antigen is currently unknown. The sample belongs to a study of cytomegalovirus exposure and HLA in healthy donors. Study outcomes and limitations: DRB1 showed the most TCR associations and HLA-C the fewest in a later analysis, as rates varied by HLA locus. Among TCR sequences, most were rare, though some public TCRs appeared in many donors. Sequencing artifact likely explains a cluster of highly shared sequence variants.

The study ran its PCR with 60 Vbeta and 13 Jbeta primers. TCRdb keeps only in-frame clones here, not all; method: immunoSEQ multiplex PCR. The sample lists 100,000 to 150,000 clones, 75% to 85% seen once, with 7.5% to 9% in the top ten. This CDR3 has 14 residues. Germline V lookup: CDR1 SQVTM, CDR2 ANQGSEA. V dropped 7 bases and J dropped 2 bases, with 15 bases sitting between them. The chain is built from TRBV29-1 and TRBJ2-1; D perhaps matches TRBD2 (5 bases). The source material was PBMCs. The TCR was taken from a female donor in good health and CMV-seropositive. Written as DNA, the CDR3 is TGCAGCGCCGCTCGAGACTATGCCTACAATGAGCAGTTCTTC. Its protein is CSAARDYAYNEQFF.